The 27 T cell receptor beta chains below all came from one sample that was sequenced in a study of control samples from healthy donors and cancer patients. Repertoires were generated with immunoSEQ multiplex PCR, while TCRdb's copy carries only in-frame clones and drops some. The sample yields around 200,000 clones, roughly 89% seen once. Material for sequencing was blood. All receptors derive from a woman aged 30 to 39 in good health.

Concerning this clone: Other DNA sequences from this sample encode an identical CDR3 as well. This chain uses TRBV9 with TRBJ2-2; D possibly corresponds to TRBD1 (5 bases). V was pared by 0 bases and J by 5 bases, with 8 bases between. Germline CDR1 is SGDLS and CDR2 is YYNGEE. The CDR3 is made up of 14 amino acids. The CDR3 region has the DNA TGTGCCAGCAGCGTAGAGGGGTTTACCGGGGAGCTGTTTTTT. This sequence encodes CASSVEGFTGELFF.

V usage is TRBV18 and J usage is TRBJ2-7, with 8 bases lining up with TRBD1. Germline V lookup: CDR1 KGHSH, CDR2 LQKENI. The V gene end was trimmed by 5 bases and the J gene end by 7 bases; junction bases not matched to a gene: 13. This CDR3 is 15 amino acids long. The CDR3 loop is CASSEDRVTLGEQYF. DNA for the CDR3: TGTGCCAGCTCAGAGGACAGGGTCACTCTCGGGGAGCAGTACTTC.

This chain connects TRBV5-4 to TRBJ2-3, with a tentative D call TRBD2 (7 bases). The germline V gene has CDR1 SGHNT and CDR2 YYREEE (reference sequence). V was shortened by 5 bases and J by 0 bases, with 13 bases between the two germline ends. The CDR3 runs 15 residues. As DNA, the CDR3 is TGTGCCAGCAGTAGGGGGGGTGGTAGCACAGATACGCAGTATTTT. This codes for CASSRGGGSTDTQYF.

The gene calls are TRBV10-3 and TRBJ1-5; D is perhaps TRBD1 (6 bases). Between the trimmed V and J ends, which lost 4 bases and 7 bases, there was a span of 11 bases. The V gene's germline CDR1 is ENHRY and CDR2 SYGVKD. The CDR3 runs to 13 residues. This CDR3 is CAISAGAEQPQHF. The CDR3 DNA sequence: TGTGCCATCAGTGCGGGGGCGGAACAGCCCCAGCATTTT.

The rearrangement uses TRBV18 and TRBJ1-2, with a weak D call TRBD1 (6 bases). The CDR3 has 14 amino acids. With 4 bases removed from V and 4 bases from J, the gap between germline ends came to 13 bases. The germline V gene encodes CDR1 KGHSH and CDR2 LQKENI. CDR3: CASSQSDSLYGYTF. The CDR3 DNA sequence: TGTGCCAGCTCACAGTCGGACAGCCTCTATGGCTACACCTTC.

V gene TRBV9 combines with J gene TRBJ2-1; TRBD2 aligns across 8 bases. Germline CDR1 SGDLS, CDR2 YYNGEE. This CDR3 is 15 amino acids long. V lost 5 bases, J lost 0 bases, and 4 bases stayed unmatched. This chain's CDR3 is CASSFSGNSYNEQFF. The CDR3 DNA sequence: TGTGCCAGCAGTTTTAGCGGGAACTCCTACAATGAGCAGTTCTTC.

The chain carries TRBV5-1 and TRBJ1-3; TRBD1 matches 8 bases. This CDR3 comprises 14 residues. The ends lost 3 bases at V and 4 bases at J; junction bases unmatched: 3. Germline V gene data show CDR1 as SGHRS and CDR2 as YFSETQ. For the CDR3, the DNA is TGCGCCAGCAGCTCAGGGGGCGACGGAAACACCATATATTTT. As protein: CASSSGGDGNTIYF.

The V and J genes are TRBV11-2 and TRBJ2-4; possibly TRBD2 for D (6 bases). V lost 5 bases, J lost 4 bases, and 6 bases lay in between. Germline-derived CDR1 and CDR2 are SGHAT and FQNNGV. The CDR3 contains 12 residues. The CDR3 region is CASSGTKNIQYF. In nucleotides, the CDR3 is TGTGCCAGCAGCGGGACTAAAAACATTCAGTACTTC.

The J gene is TRBJ2-3, the V gene TRBV18; 11 bases line up with TRBD1. Looked up from germline, CDR1 is KGHSH and CDR2 is LQKENI. With V trimmed by 3 bases and J by 4 bases, 3 bases remained unmatched. The CDR3 sequence is 15 residues long. The CDR3 DNA reads as TGTGCCAGCTCACCGGGACAGGGGGGGTCAGATACGCAGTATTTT. Encoded protein: CASSPGQGGSDTQYF. Full variable domain (missing parts from reference TRBV18 and TRBJ2-3): NAGVMQNPRHLVRRRGQEARLRCSPMKGHSHVYWYRQLPEEGLKFMVYLQKENIIDESGMPKERFSAEFPKEGPSILRIQQVVRGDSAAYFCASSPGQGGSDTQYFGPGTRLTVL.

This chain links TRBV25-1 with TRBJ2-7; 7 bases line up with TRBD1. The CDR3 is made up of 13 amino acids. Germline V gene lookup returns CDR1 MGHDK and CDR2 SYGVNS. V lost 5 bases to trimming and J lost 4 bases; unmatched junction nucleotides: 5. As DNA, the CDR3 is TGTGCCAGCAGTACATACAGGGGATACGAGCAGTACTTC. Translation gives CASSTYRGYEQYF.

CDR3 sequence reads: CASGGHYEQYF. Here the CDR3 DNA reads TGTGCCAGCGGGGGACATTACGAGCAGTACTTC. V gene TRBV3-1 (or the pseudogene TRBV3-2) combines with J gene TRBJ2-7; TRBD1 is a possible D gene (6 bases). The V and J ends lost 8 bases and 4 bases respectively, with 9 bases between them. The CDR3 spans 11 residues. Germline CDR1 is LGHDT and CDR2 is YNNKEL (reference sequence).

V is TRBV7-9 and J is TRBJ1-1; 7 bases match TRBD1. Germline trimming cut 4 bases from V and 3 bases from J; bases unmatched to any gene: 5. The germline CDR1 and CDR2 sequences are SEHNR and FQNEAQ (reference sequence). This CDR3 spans 14 amino acids. The CDR3 spells CASSSGTVYTEAFF. As DNA, the CDR3 is TGTGCCAGCAGCTCGGGGACAGTCTACACTGAAGCTTTCTTT.

This clone was observed once. This chain uses TRBV2 with TRBJ1-4, with 8 nucleotides matching TRBD1. V trimming: 6 bases; J trimming: 3 bases; junction bases outside the gene matches: 0. Germline V CDR1 and CDR2: SNHLY, FYNNEI. This CDR3 has 13 residues. CDR3 nucleotides: TGTGCCAGCAGACAGGGGGCTAATGAAAAACTGTTTTTT. The encoded protein is CASRQGANEKLFF.

To note about this clone: Other DNA sequences in this specimen translate into the identical CDR3. The V call is TRBV2, the J call TRBJ1-2; TRBD1 aligns across 10 bases. This CDR3 region has 14 residues. V lost 6 bases and J lost 2; bases outside the gene matches: 3. Germline CDR1 is SNHLY and CDR2 is FYNNEI. The CDR3 region is CASRRQGANYGYTF. The CDR3 DNA sequence: TGTGCCAGCAGACGACAGGGGGCCAACTATGGCTACACCTTC.

This chain joins TRBV4-1 and TRBJ2-2, with TRBD2 matching over 8 bases. Unmatched junction bases numbered 7, after V lost 1 base and J lost 6 bases. The CDR3 loop spans 16 amino acids. Germline-derived CDR1 and CDR2 are MGHRA and YSYEKL. CDR3 loop: CASSQVSGGRAGELFF. In DNA form, the CDR3 reads TGCGCCAGCAGCCAAGTCTCGGGGGGGCGAGCCGGGGAGCTGTTTTTT.

This clone has just a few counts. Other DNA sequences in the same sample also yield this CDR3. This chain uses TRBV6-4 with TRBJ2-3; 7 bases match TRBD2. Germline loops: CDR1 MRHNA, CDR2 SNTAGT. CDR3 length: 14 residues. Unmatched junction bases numbered 1, after V lost 3 bases and J lost 1 base. The CDR3: CASSEAGGTDTQYF. The CDR3 bases are TGTGCCAGCAGTGAGGCGGGGGGCACAGATACGCAGTATTTT.

The V and J genes are TRBV24-1 and TRBJ2-1; TRBD2 is a possible D gene (5 bases). The germline V gene has CDR1 KGHDR and CDR2 SFDVKD. This CDR3 spans 14 amino acids. Trimming stripped 3 bases from V and 5 bases from J, with 10 bases between. The CDR3 sequence: CATSDRTGDNEQFF. CDR3 in DNA: TGTGCCACCAGTGATCGGACTGGGGACAATGAGCAGTTCTTC.

This clone has a single count. The sample contains more than one DNA sequence encoding this CDR3. The J gene is TRBJ1-6, the V gene TRBV6-1; D is unresolved. Germline values: CDR1 MNHNS, CDR2 SASEGT. V lost 3 bases to trimming and J lost 3 bases, with 3 bases between them. The CDR3 contains 13 residues. CDR3 nucleotides: TGTGCCAGCAGTGAGGACTATAATTCACCCCTCCACTTT. This translates into CASSEDYNSPLHF.

The chain has TRBV13 and TRBJ1-2; maybe TRBD1 (6 bases). The CDR3 runs to 15 residues. CDR1 and CDR2 from the germline V gene are PRHDT and FYEKMQ (reference sequence). With 1 base removed from V and 3 bases from J, the gap between germline ends came to 12 bases. The CDR3 loop is CASSLVGGGDYGYTF. In nucleotides, the CDR3 is TGTGCCAGCAGCTTAGTTGGAGGGGGGGACTATGGCTACACCTTC.

This clone was seen only once. The gene calls are TRBV4-2 and TRBJ2-1, with a weak D call TRBD2 (5 bases). Germline V gene data show CDR1 as LGHNA and CDR2 as YNFKEQ. The ends were cut back, 0 bases at V and 7 bases at J, with 13 bases in the middle. This CDR3 has 15 amino acids. Written as DNA, the CDR3 is TGTGCCAGCAGCCAAGATCGTACTAGGAGGAATGAGCAGTTCTTC. Its translation is CASSQDRTRRNEQFF.

CDR3 bases: TGTGCCAGTAGTATCCCCCCCGGAAACAGAGGCACAGATACGCAGTATTTT. Encoded protein: CASSIPPGNRGTDTQYF. The chain links TRBV19 to TRBJ2-3; D unresolved. The germline gives CDR1 LNHDA, CDR2 SQIVND (reference sequence). This CDR3 has 17 amino acids. Trimming shortened V by 3 bases and J by 1 base, and 17 bases separated the two germline ends.

The chain combines TRBV10-1 with TRBJ2-3, with a weak D call TRBD2 (5 bases). The CDR3 has 14 residues. Germline assignment: CDR1 WNHNN and CDR2 SYGVQD (reference sequence). V lost 0 bases, J lost 5 bases, and 9 bases lay in between. The CDR3 region has the DNA TGCGCCAGCAGTGAGTCGATTGGACTAGATACGCAGTATTTT. It yields the protein CASSESIGLDTQYF.

V and J are TRBV7-9 and TRBJ1-6; D unresolved. The CDR3 consists of 12 residues. Trimming stripped 1 base from V and 14 bases from J, with 9 bases between. Germline-derived CDR1 and CDR2 are SEHNR and FQNEAQ (reference sequence). The CDR3 protein is CASSLGTRALHF. The CDR3, as DNA: TGTGCCAGCAGCTTAGGGACTAGAGCCCTCCACTTT.

The genes are TRBV12-3 or TRBV12-4 and TRBJ2-5; 9 bases map to TRBD1. The CDR3 length is 13 residues. The junction had 4 bases not matched to a gene; V was cut back by 6 bases and J by 5 bases. The CDR3 sequence: CASSDRGGETQYF. In nucleotides, the CDR3 is TGTGCCAGCAGCGACAGGGGGGGGGAGACCCAGTACTTC.

The chain recombines TRBV30 with TRBJ1-2; D is possibly TRBD1 (6 bases). The CDR3 is 14 residues long. Germline V gene data show CDR1 as GTSNPN and CDR2 as SVGIG (reference sequence). Trimming removed 3 bases at V and 3 bases at J, with 14 bases between. The CDR3 loop is CAWRDEDRYYGYTF. The CDR3 coding sequence is TGTGCCTGGAGGGATGAGGACAGATACTATGGCTACACCTTC. The full variable domain, in which reference TRBV30 and TRBJ1-2 provide the parts outside the CDR3, is SQTIHQWPATLVQPVGSPLSLECTVEGTSNPNLYWYRQAAGRGLQLLFYSVGIGQISSEVPQNLSASRPQDRQFILSSKKLLLSDSGFYLCAWRDEDRYYGYTFGSGTRLTVV.

The rearrangement uses TRBV1 and TRBJ1-3. TRBV1 is a pseudogene segment. CDR3 length: 15 amino acids. The CDR3 region has the DNA TGCACCAGCAGCCAAGAAGGGGGGGCGGGAAACACCATATATTTT. This codes for CTSSQEGGAGNTIYF.

The chain employs TRBV7-3 and TRBJ2-1, with 10 positions matching TRBD2. This CDR3 region has 15 residues. With V trimmed by 3 bases and J by 3 bases, 2 bases remained unmatched. Germline V gene data show CDR1 as SGHTA and CDR2 as FQGTGA. This chain's CDR3 is CASSLGLANYNEQFF. Here the CDR3 DNA reads TGTGCCAGCAGCTTGGGACTAGCGAACTACAATGAGCAGTTCTTC.